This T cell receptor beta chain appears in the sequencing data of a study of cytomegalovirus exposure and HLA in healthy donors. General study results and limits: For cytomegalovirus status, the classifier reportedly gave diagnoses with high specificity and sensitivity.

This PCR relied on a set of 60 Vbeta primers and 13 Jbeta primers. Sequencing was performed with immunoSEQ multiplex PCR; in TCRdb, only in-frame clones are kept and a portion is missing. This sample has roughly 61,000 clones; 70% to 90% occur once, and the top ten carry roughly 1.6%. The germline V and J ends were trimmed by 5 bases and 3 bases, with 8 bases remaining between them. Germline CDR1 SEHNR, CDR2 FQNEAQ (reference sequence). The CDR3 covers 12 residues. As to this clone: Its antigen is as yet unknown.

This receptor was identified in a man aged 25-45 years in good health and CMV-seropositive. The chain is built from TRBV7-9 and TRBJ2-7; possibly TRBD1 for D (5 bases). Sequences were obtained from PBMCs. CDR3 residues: CASSTQDYEQYF. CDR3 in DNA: TGTGCCAGCAGCACACAGGACTACGAGCAGTACTTC.